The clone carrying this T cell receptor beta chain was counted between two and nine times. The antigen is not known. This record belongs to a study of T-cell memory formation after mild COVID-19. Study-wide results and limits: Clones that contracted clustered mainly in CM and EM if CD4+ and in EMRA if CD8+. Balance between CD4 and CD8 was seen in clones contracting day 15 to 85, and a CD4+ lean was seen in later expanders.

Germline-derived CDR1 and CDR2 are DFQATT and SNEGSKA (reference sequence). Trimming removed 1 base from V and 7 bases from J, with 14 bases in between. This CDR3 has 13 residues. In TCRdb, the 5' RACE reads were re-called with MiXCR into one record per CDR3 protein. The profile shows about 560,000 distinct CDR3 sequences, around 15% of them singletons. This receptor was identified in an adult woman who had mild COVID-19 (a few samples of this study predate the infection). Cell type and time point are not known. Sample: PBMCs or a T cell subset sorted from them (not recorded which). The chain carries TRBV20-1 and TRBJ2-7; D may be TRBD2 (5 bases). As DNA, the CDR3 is TGCAGTGCTAGAGTAAGGCTAGCCGTTGAGCAGTACTTC. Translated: CSARVRLAVEQYF.